This T cell receptor (beta chain) emerged from a study of cytomegalovirus exposure and HLA in healthy donors. Study-level findings and limits: A later analysis found that most CMV-associated TCR beta chains appeared HLA-restricted.

13 Jbeta primers and 60 Vbeta primers were used for the PCR. The protocol was immunoSEQ multiplex PCR, while the TCRdb copy is restricted to in-frame clones and leaves out a portion. This sample has 120,000 to 150,000 clones, with about three quarters found just once. The donors gave bone marrow, and they were healthy. Trimming left V 5 bases short and J 7 bases short, with 14 bases between. This CDR3 region has 13 residues. Germline loops: CDR1 MNHEY, CDR2 SMNVEV (reference sequence). Remarks on this clone: Its specificity is unknown.

The specimen sequenced was PBMCs. The source is a human donor in good health. This rearrangement joins TRBV27 to TRBJ1-1; D is possibly TRBD1 (5 bases). The CDR3 loop reads CASSKNRQREAFF. CDR3 bases: TGTGCCAGCAGTAAAAACCGACAGCGTGAAGCTTTCTTT.